This T cell receptor (beta chain) was obtained from a study of blood T cells in healthy people across ages (dated by TCRdb to the mid-2010s). Looking at the study overall: In model experiments, template switching captured about one uniquely barcoded TCR beta cDNA molecule for every two T cells. Age-related changes in TCR beta repertoire diversity were measured in the study by deep sequencing normalized with unique cDNA molecular identifiers. The donors were divided into four age groups: young (average around 15 years), middle-aged (approximately 41), aged (about 62) and long-lived (about 84). To avoid experimental bias, donors of different ages were distributed randomly across sequencing lanes. The study analyzed two additional independent replicas of 1 million unique cDNA reads from the same blood draw for two donors, one aged 18 to 30 and one aged 80 or older.

The 39 donors, aged roughly 6 to 100 years, were systemically healthy Caucasian individuals from Russia. Each donor gave about 9.7 milliliters of peripheral blood, drawn into EDTA-treated Vacutainer tubes. Ficoll-Paque density-gradient centrifugation was used to isolate PBMCs, with at least 6.5 million per sample. Total RNA, at least 6 micrograms per sample, was extracted from PBMCs with Trizol reagent. For every donor, flow cytometry on a PBMC aliquot measured the percentage of naive CD45RAhigh/CD27high T cells. The library was prepared using 5' RACE. Sequencer: Illumina HiSeq 2500. A second about 7 to 12 cycle PCR used a sample-barcoded 5' primer and a J-beta primer mix. A unique molecular identifier was introduced onto each TCR beta cDNA molecule by a template-switch 5' adaptor carrying 12 random nucleotides. Each sample yielded at least 3 million CDR3-containing paired-end reads. First-strand cDNA was synthesized from all RNA with the Mint cDNA synthesis kit, primed by a TRBC-specific oligonucleotide. After uracil-DNA glycosylase treatment, a first 18-cycle PCR used universal primers M1SS and BC2_uni_R on all cDNA. Per the source publication's procedure: Each sample was normalized by randomly selecting 1 million high-quality reads, each carrying a distinct molecular identifier. Reads sharing molecular identifiers were discarded rather than binned into consensus sequences. MiTCR, with a Q25 quality threshold and the strictest error-elimination algorithm, was used for CDR3 identification, clonotype clustering and error correction. A nonparametric unseen species model using Euler transformation provided a lower-bound estimate of total TCR beta diversity. TCRdb itself trimmed the public reads at Q25 with fastp, ran MiXCR and retained productive beta chains. Each CDR3 protein gets just one entry, which takes the most common genes and DNA from the rows behind it. The V and J calls were determined by TCRdb, not by the authors. This sample is represented by roughly 500,000 distinct CDR3 sequences; roughly 28% of them were singletons. The top ten hold about 18% of the sample.

Trimming at the junction amounts to 1 base on V and 9 bases on J, and the germline ends lie 15 bases apart. Counted from cysteine to phenylalanine, this CDR3 has 13 amino acids. Only CDR3 DNA remains: 39 bases, in frame from the first base. CDR1 and CDR2 were assigned from the germline V gene (reference sequence) as DFQATT and SNEGSKA. The paper as a whole reports these results and caveats: Estimates of total diversity based on one million sequenced T cells were regarded as lower bounds and as underestimates. Since profiling was done on bulk unsorted PBMCs, naive and antigen-experienced compartments could not be conclusively compared. Observed TCR beta diversity correlated strongly with the percentage of naive T cells measured by flow cytometry. Donor CMV infection status was unknown, potentially confounding age-related changes in expanded clonotypes. Compared with the aged group, the long-lived group had more naive CD4+ T cells, fewer expanded clones and increased TCR diversity, suggesting age selection. As age increased, observed TCR beta diversity per million T cells dropped in a roughly linear way, and a significant reduction was already evident by age about 40.

There are a few counts of this clonotype. Its binding antigen is unknown. Nothing much larger sits one base from this clone, and base qualities are not available. Sequences were obtained from blood. This sequence was found in a woman between 70 and 85 years old in good health. This receptor chain uses TRBV20-1 and TRBJ2-5; TRBD1 is perhaps the D gene, given 5 matching bases. The CDR3 loop reads CSARVQLRGPQYF. The nucleotide sequence reads TGCAGTGCTAGAGTTCAGCTAAGGGGCCCCCAGTACTTC.